These 3 T cell receptor beta chains originate from one sample sequenced in a study of T cell responses to AZD1222 COVID-19 vaccine. TCRdb keeps only in-frame clones here, not all; method: immunoSEQ multiplex PCR. The sample has around 110,000 clones, roughly 90% seen once; the top ten hold approximately 7%. The input for sequencing was peripheral blood, taken on day 0 of AZD1222 vaccination. The source of these receptors is an adult in good health.

The V call is TRBV6-5, the J call TRBJ1-6; D may be TRBD1 (5 bases). Germline lookup yields CDR1 MNHEY and CDR2 SVGAGI. Trimming left V 8 bases short and J 6 bases short, with 11 bases between. CDR3 size: 13 residues. CDR3 nucleotide sequence: TGTGCCAGCGAGGACACGTTTAATTCACCCCTCCACTTT. Residues: CASEDTFNSPLHF.

Only one count was recorded for this clone. V and J are TRBV4-1 and TRBJ2-5; 7 bases agree with TRBD1. CDR1 MGHRA and CDR2 YSYEKL come from the germline V gene. Trimming cost V 4 bases and J 10 bases; bases outside gene matches: 9. This CDR3 has 13 residues. The CDR3 is CASSPSDRADQYF. Written as DNA, the CDR3 is TGCGCCAGCAGCCCATCTGACAGGGCCGACCAGTACTTC.

Written as DNA, the CDR3 is TGCGCCAGCAGCCAAGTGATCGGGGAGACCCAGTACTTC. This gives the protein CASSQVIGETQYF. The genes are TRBV4-1 and TRBJ2-5, with D uncertain. From germline, CDR1 is MGHRA and CDR2 YSYEKL. CDR3 length: 13 amino acids. Between the trimmed V and J ends, which lost 1 base and 5 bases, there was a span of 8 bases.